These 10 T cell receptor beta chains share one sample of origin, sequenced in a study of T cell changes during pregnancy in multiple sclerosis. The table came from immunoSEQ multiplex PCR; TCRdb's copy has only in-frame clones and leaves some out. The sample consists of tens of thousands of clones, almost 95% of them appearing once. The material was peripheral blood, obtained in the first trimester of pregnancy. The receptors come from a female donor with multiple sclerosis, enrolled in a pregnancy study.

CDR3 sequence: CASSQEGRVYGYTF. CDR3 nucleotide sequence: TGCGCCAGCAGCCAAGAAGGCAGGGTGTATGGCTACACCTTC. The rearrangement links TRBV4-1 to TRBJ1-2; TRBD1 might be the D (5 bases). Germline loops: CDR1 MGHRA, CDR2 YSYEKL. V was trimmed by 0 bases and J by 5 bases, leaving 10 bases between them. The CDR3 runs to 14 residues.

The chain carries TRBV6-4 and TRBJ2-5, with a possible D match to TRBD2 (6 bases). The germline V and J ends were trimmed by 8 bases and 2 bases, with 18 bases remaining between them. Germline CDR1 is MRHNA and CDR2 is SNTAGT. The CDR3 has 15 residues. CDR3 protein: CASSGTWGPQETQYF. The DNA for the CDR3 is TGTGCCAGCTCGGGGACTTGGGGCCCACAAGAGACCCAGTACTTC.

The rearrangement uses TRBV30 and TRBJ2-7; the match to TRBD1 covers 11 bases. Germline trimming cut 3 bases from V and 1 base from J; bases unmatched to any gene: 5. The CDR3 has 15 amino acids. In germline, CDR1 is GTSNPN, CDR2 SVGIG (reference sequence). CDR3 sequence (DNA): TGTGCCTGGAGCCTAGGACAGGGGGCTTCCTACGAGCAGTACTTC. Protein product: CAWSLGQGASYEQYF. The full variable domain, in which reference TRBV30 and TRBJ2-7 provide the parts outside the CDR3, is SQTIHQWPATLVQPVGSPLSLECTVEGTSNPNLYWYRQAAGRGLQLLFYSVGIGQISSEVPQNLSASRPQDRQFILSSKKLLLSDSGFYLCAWSLGQGASYEQYFGPGTRLTVT.

This chain joins TRBV6-4 and TRBJ2-2, with D possibly being TRBD2 (5 bases). Germline lookup yields CDR1 MRHNA and CDR2 SNTAGT. The V end lost 8 bases, the J end lost 0 bases, and 13 bases lay between the germline ends. The CDR3 totals 15 residues. The CDR3 is CASSISETNTGELFF. CDR3 DNA: TGTGCCAGCTCTATTAGCGAGACGAACACCGGGGAGCTGTTTTTT.

This rearrangement joins TRBV29-1 to TRBJ1-2; D gene uncertain. Trimming removed 6 bases from V and 1 base from J, with 6 bases in between. Germline V gene data show CDR1 as SQVTM and CDR2 as ANQGSEA. CDR3 length: 11 amino acids. CDR3 DNA: TGCAGCGTACAAGTTAACTATGGCTACACCTTC. Its translation is CSVQVNYGYTF.

The chain links TRBV4-2 to TRBJ2-3; 12 bases are shared with TRBD2. V was clipped by 0 bases and J by 1 base; unmatched bases: 14. Germline V gene sequence: CDR1 LGHNA, CDR2 YNFKEQ. CDR3 length: 21 amino acids. The CDR3 sequence is CASSQEVRLAGGPRRTDTQYF. Here the CDR3 DNA reads TGTGCCAGCAGCCAAGAGGTTAGGCTAGCGGGGGGGCCTCGTCGCACAGATACGCAGTATTTT.

V is TRBV19 and J is TRBJ2-7; D unclear. V lost 3 bases and J 5 bases, leaving 11 bases between the germline ends. Germline CDR1 is LNHDA and CDR2 is SQIVND (reference sequence). CDR3 length equals 13 residues. The CDR3 loop reads CASSMVGGNEQYF. The CDR3 region has the DNA TGTGCCAGTAGTATGGTAGGCGGTAACGAGCAGTACTTC.

This clone was observed a single time. This chain links TRBV30 with TRBJ2-2; 9 nucleotides align to TRBD2. There are 15 residues in the CDR3. V shed 3 bases and J 4 bases; nucleotides not matched to a gene: 6. From germline, CDR1 is GTSNPN and CDR2 SVGIG (reference sequence). The CDR3 DNA sequence: TGTGCCTGGAGCGCGGGACTAGCAGGCACCGGGGAGCTGTTTTTT. As protein: CAWSAGLAGTGELFF.

The V call is TRBV5-6, the J call TRBJ1-2, with 7 bases identical to TRBD1. The CDR3 extends over 14 amino acids. Germline-derived CDR1 and CDR2 are SGHDT and YYEEEE. V was pared by 4 bases and J by 2 bases, with 5 bases of the junction left unmatched. The CDR3 sequence: CASSVTGQNYGYTF. The CDR3 DNA is TGTGCCAGCAGCGTAACGGGACAGAACTATGGCTACACCTTC.

The V gene is TRBV5-4, the J gene TRBJ1-1; no clear D. The CDR3 is 13 amino acids. Trimming removed 1 base at V and 5 bases at J, with 9 bases between. Germline V gives CDR1 SGHNT, CDR2 YYREEE (reference sequence). The DNA of the CDR3 is TGTGCCAGCAGCTTGTTCGGGGTTACTGAAGCTTTCTTT. It yields the protein CASSLFGVTEAFF.